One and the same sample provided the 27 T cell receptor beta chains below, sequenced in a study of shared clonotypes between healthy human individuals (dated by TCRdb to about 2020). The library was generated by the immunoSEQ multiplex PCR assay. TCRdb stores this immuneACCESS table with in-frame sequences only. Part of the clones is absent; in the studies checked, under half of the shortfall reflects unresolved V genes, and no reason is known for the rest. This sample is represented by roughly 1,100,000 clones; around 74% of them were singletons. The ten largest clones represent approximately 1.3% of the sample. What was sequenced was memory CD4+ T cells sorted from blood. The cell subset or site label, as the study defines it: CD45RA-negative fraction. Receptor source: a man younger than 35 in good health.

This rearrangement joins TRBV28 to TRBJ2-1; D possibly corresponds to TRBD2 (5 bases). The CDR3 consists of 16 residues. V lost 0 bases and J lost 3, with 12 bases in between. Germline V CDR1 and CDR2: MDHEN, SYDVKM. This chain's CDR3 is CASSLWESGLYNEQFF. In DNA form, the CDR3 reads TGTGCCAGCAGTTTATGGGAAAGCGGCCTCTACAATGAGCAGTTCTTC.

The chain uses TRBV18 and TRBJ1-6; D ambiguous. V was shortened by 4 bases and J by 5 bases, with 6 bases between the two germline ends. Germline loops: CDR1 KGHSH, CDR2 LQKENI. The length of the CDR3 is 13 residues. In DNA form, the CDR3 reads TGTGCCAGCTCACAGGCTGATAATTCACCCCTCCACTTT. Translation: CASSQADNSPLHF.

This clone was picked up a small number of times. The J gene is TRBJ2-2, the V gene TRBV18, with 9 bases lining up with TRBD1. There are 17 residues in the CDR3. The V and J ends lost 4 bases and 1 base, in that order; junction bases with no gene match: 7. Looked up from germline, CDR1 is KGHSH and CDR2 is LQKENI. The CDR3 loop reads CASSLTEGQGNTGELFF. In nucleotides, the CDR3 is TGTGCCAGCTCACTTACGGAGGGACAGGGGAACACCGGGGAGCTGTTTTTT.

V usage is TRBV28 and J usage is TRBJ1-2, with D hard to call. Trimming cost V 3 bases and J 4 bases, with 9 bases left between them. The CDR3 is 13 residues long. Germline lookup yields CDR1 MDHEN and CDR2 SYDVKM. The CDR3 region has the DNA TGTGCCAGCAGTTTTGACGCCTCCTATGGCTACACCTTC. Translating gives CASSFDASYGYTF.

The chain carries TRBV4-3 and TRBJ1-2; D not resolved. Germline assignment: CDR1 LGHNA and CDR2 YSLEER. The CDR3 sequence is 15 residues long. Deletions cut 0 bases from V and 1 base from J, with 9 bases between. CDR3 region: CASSQDLSVNYGYTF. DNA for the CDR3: TGCGCCAGCAGCCAAGATCTTTCGGTTAACTATGGCTACACCTTC.

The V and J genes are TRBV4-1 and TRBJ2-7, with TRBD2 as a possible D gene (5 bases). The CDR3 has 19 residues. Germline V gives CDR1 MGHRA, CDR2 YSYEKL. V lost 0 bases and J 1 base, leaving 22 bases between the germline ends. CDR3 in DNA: TGCGCCAGCAGCCAAGATCCCGACGGACTTCTGGTGGGTTCCTACGAGCAGTACTTC. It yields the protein CASSQDPDGLLVGSYEQYF.

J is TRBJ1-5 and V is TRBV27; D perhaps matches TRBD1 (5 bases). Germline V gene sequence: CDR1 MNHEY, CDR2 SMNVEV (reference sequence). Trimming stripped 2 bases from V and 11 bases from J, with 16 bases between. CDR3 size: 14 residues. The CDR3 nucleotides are TGTGCCAGCAGTTTAGGGACCCGTGGAGGGGCCCAGCATTTT. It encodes CASSLGTRGGAQHF.

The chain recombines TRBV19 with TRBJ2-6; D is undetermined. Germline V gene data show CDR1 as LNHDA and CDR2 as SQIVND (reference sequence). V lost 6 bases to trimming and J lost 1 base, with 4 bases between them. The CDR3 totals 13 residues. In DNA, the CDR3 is TGTGCCAGTAGAAATTCTGGGGCCAACGTCCTGACTTTC. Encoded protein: CASRNSGANVLTF. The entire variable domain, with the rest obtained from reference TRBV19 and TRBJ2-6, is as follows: DGGITQSPKYLFRKEGQNVTLSCEQNLNHDAMYWYRQDPGQGLRLIYYSQIVNDFQKGDIAEGYSVSREKKESFPLTVTSAQKNPTAFYLCASRNSGANVLTFGAGSRLTVL.

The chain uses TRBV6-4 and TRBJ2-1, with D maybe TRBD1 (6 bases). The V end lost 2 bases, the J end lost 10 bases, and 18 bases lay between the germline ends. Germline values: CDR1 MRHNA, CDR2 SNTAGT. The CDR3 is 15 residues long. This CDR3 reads CASSDQGTSDREQFF. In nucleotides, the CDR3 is TGTGCCAGCAGTGACCAAGGGACCTCAGACAGGGAGCAGTTCTTC.

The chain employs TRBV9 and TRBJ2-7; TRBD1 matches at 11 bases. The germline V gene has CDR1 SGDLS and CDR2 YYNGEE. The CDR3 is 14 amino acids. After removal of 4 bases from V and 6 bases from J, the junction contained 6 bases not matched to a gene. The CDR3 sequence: CASSFRTGGSEQYF. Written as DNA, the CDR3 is TGTGCCAGCAGCTTTCGGACAGGGGGCAGCGAGCAGTACTTC.

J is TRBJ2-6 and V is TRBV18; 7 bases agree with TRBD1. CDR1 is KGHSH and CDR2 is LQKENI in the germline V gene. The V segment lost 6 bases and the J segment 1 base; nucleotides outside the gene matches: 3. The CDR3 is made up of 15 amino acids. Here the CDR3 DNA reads TGTGCCAGCTCGCCGGACAGGTCTGGGGCCAACGTCCTGACTTTC. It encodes CASSPDRSGANVLTF.

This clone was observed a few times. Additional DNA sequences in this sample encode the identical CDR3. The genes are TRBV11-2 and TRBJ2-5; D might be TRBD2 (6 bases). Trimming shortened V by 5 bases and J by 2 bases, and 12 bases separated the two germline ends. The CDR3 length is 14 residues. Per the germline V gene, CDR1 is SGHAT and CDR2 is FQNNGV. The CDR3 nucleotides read TGTGCCAGCAGCCCCGCCGGGGGTCAAGAGACCCAGTACTTC. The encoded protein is CASSPAGGQETQYF.

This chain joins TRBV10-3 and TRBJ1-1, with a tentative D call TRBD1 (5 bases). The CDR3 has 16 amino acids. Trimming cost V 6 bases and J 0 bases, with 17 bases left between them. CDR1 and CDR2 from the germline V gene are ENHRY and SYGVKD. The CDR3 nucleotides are TGTGCCATCAGGCCGGGGGGGATGGTTATGAACACTGAAGCTTTCTTT. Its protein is CAIRPGGMVMNTEAFF.

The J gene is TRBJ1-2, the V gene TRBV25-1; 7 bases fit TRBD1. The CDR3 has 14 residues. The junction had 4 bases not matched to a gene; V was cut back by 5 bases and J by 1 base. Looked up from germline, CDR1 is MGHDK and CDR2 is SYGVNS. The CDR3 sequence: CASSLAGGNYGYTF. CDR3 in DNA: TGTGCCAGCAGTCTGGCAGGGGGTAACTATGGCTACACCTTC.

This chain's CDR3 is CASSKARTGLNTEAFF. DNA for the CDR3: TGTGCCAGCAGCAAAGCCAGGACAGGACTGAACACTGAAGCTTTCTTT. The rearrangement links TRBV21-1 to TRBJ1-1; the D segment call TRBD1 is taken from the table without a DNA check. TRBV21-1 is shown as a pseudogene. The CDR3 is 16 residues long.

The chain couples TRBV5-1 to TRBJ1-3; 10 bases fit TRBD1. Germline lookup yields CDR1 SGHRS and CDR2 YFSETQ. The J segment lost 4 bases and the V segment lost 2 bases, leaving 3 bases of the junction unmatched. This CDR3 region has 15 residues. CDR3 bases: TGCGCCAGCAGCTTAGGGACAGGGGTCGGAAACACCATATATTTT. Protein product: CASSLGTGVGNTIYF.

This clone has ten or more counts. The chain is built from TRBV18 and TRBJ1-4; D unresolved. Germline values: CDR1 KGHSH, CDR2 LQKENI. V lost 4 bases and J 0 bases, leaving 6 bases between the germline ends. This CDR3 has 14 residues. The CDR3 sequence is CASSREPTNEKLFF. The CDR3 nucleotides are TGTGCCAGCTCACGGGAACCAACTAATGAAAAACTGTTTTTT. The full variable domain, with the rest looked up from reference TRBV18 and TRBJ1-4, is NAGVMQNPRHLVRRRGQEARLRCSPMKGHSHVYWYRQLPEEGLKFMVYLQKENIIDESGMPKERFSAEFPKEGPSILRIQQVVRGDSAAYFCASSREPTNEKLFFGSGTQLSVL.

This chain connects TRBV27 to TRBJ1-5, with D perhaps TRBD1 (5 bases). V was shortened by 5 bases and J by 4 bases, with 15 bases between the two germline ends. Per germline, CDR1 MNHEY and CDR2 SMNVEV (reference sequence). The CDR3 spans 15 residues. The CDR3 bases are TGTGCCAGCAGTCCCGGGGCAGCTTTGAATCAGCCCCAGCATTTT. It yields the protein CASSPGAALNQPQHF.

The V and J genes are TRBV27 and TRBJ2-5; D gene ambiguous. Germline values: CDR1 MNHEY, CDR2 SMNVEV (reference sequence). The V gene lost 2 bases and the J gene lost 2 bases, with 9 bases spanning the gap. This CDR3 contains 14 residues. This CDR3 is CASSLDTGQETQYF. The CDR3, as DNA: TGTGCCAGCAGTTTAGATACTGGGCAAGAGACCCAGTACTTC.

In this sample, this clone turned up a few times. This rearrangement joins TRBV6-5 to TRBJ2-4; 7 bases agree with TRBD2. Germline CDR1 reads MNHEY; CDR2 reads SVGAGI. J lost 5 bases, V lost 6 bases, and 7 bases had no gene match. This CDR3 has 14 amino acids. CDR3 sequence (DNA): TGTGCCAGCAGGAACCGGGACTATCAAAACATTCAGTACTTC. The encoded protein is CASRNRDYQNIQYF.

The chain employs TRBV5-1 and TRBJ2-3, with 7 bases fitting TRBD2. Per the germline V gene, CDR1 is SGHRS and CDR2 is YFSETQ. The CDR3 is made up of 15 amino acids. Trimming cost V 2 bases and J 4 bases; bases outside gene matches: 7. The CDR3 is CASSFDSLAADTQYF. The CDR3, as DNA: TGCGCCAGCAGCTTTGACAGCCTAGCGGCAGATACGCAGTATTTT.

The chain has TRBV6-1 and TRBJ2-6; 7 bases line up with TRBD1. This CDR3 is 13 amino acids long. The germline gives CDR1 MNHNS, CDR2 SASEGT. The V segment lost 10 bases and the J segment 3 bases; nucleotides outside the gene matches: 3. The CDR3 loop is CATDRDGANVLTF. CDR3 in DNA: TGTGCCACTGACAGGGATGGGGCCAACGTCCTGACTTTC.

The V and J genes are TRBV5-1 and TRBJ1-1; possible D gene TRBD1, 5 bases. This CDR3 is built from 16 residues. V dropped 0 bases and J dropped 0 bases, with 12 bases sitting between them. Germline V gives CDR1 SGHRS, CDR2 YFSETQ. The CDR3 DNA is TGCGCCAGCAGCTTGGATAGCGGGGGGATGAACACTGAAGCTTTCTTT. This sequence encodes CASSLDSGGMNTEAFF.

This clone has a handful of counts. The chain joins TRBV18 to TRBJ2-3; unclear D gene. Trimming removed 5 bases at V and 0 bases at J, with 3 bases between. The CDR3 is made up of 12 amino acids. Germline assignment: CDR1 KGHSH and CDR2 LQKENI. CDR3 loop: CASSTSTDTQYF. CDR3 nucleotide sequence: TGTGCCAGCTCAACTAGCACAGATACGCAGTATTTT.

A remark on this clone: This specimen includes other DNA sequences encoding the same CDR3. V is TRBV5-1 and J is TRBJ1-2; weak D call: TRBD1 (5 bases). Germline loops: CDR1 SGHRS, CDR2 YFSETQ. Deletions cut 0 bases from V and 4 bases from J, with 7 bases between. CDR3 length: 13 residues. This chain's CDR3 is CASSLAGGYGYTF. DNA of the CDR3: TGCGCCAGCAGCTTGGCCGGGGGCTATGGCTACACCTTC.

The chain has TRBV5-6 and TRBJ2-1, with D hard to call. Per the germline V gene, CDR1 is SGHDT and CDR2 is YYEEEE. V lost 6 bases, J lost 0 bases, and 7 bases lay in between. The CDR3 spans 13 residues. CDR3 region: CASKEPSYNEQFF. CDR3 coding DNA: TGTGCCAGCAAGGAGCCCTCCTACAATGAGCAGTTCTTC.

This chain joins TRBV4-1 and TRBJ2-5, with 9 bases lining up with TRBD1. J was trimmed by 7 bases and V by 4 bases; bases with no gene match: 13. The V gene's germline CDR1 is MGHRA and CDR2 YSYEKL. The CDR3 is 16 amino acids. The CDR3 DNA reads TGCGCCAGCAGCCCGCGGGGACAGGGAACTCAGGGGACCCAGTACTTC. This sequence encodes CASSPRGQGTQGTQYF.